This T cell receptor beta chain was recorded in a study of blood T cell repertoires in COVID-19. Assay: immunoSEQ multiplex PCR; the TCRdb copy retains only in-frame clones and omits some. The sample gives over 90,000 clones, roughly 84% of which show up once; 10% to 15% is in the top ten. The sequence was obtained from a human donor in a cohort sampled during active or convalescent COVID-19. The specimen sequenced was peripheral blood.

The CDR3 DNA sequence: TGCAGCGTTGAAGATAGCAGGGGAGGGAGCACAGATACGCAGTATTTT. As protein: CSVEDSRGGSTDTQYF. The chain uses TRBV29-1 and TRBJ2-3; tentative D call: TRBD2 (7 bases). Germline V lookup: CDR1 SQVTM, CDR2 ANQGSEA. CDR3 length: 16 amino acids. Between the trimmed V and J ends, which lost 0 bases and 0 bases, there was a span of 13 bases.